Listed below are T cell receptor beta chains from one sample, sequenced in a study of T cells in Graves' hyperthyroidism and ophthalmopathy. Each CDR3 protein is one row after TCRdb ran MiXCR on the multiplex PCR reads. The table shows under 650,000 distinct CDR3 sequences, with 15% to 20% occurring only once. The sample was blood. The receptor set was obtained from a woman aged 25 to 39 with Graves' hyperthyroidism. Each CDR3 is given with its conserved first and last residue. D genes are given only for firm matches. A row's size may be missing; if present it is once, few, many or a size class.

TRBJ2-1 . TRBV11-2 many CASSSLAEQFF TGTGCCAGCAGCTCCCTTGCAGAGCAGTTCTTC
TRBJ1-1 . TRBV6-2/TRBV6-3 . CASSKFNTEAFF TGTGCCAGCAGCAAGTTTAACACTGAAGCTTTCTTT
TRBJ2-3 . TRBV11-3 . CASSGSGIYTDTQYF TGTGCCAGCAGCGGCTCCGGGATCTACACAGATACGCAGTATTTT
TRBJ1-5 . TRBV6-1 . CASSDVVAGDQPQHF TGTGCCAGCAGTGATGTGGTGGCAGGGGATCAGCCCCAGCATTTT
TRBJ2-6 . TRBV12-3/TRBV12-4 . CASSLEGTTDLTF TGTGCCAGCAGTTTAGAGGGGACAACCGACCTGACTTTC
TRBJ2-5 TRBD1 TRBV10-3 few CATKRQGNYEETQYF TGTGCCACAAAGAGACAGGGGAATTACGAAGAGACCCAGTACTTC
TRBJ2-1 TRBD2 TRBV6-2/TRBV6-3 . CASRPTGTSGSDDEQFF TGTGCCAGCAGACCTACCGGGACTAGCGGGAGTGACGATGAGCAGTTCTTC
TRBJ2-1 . TRBV7-2 many CASSSFLAHEQFF TGTGCCAGCAGCTCATTTCTAGCGCATGAGCAGTTCTTC
TRBJ2-7 TRBD2 TRBV20-1 few CSARDTRLAGHEQYF TGCAGTGCTAGAGACACCCGACTAGCGGGCCACGAGCAGTACTTC
TRBJ1-6 TRBD1 TRBV18 . CASSPMGQINSPLHF TGTGCCAGCTCACCTATGGGACAGATCAATTCACCCCTCCACTTT
TRBJ1-2 . TRBV6-2/TRBV6-3 many CASSSGVGYTF TGTGCCAGCAGTTCGGGAGTTGGCTACACCTTC
TRBJ2-3 . TRBV12-3/TRBV12-4 many CASSFYPRGNSPDTQYF TGTGCCAGCAGTTTTTATCCCCGCGGGAACTCCCCAGATACGCAGTATTTT
TRBJ2-7 . TRBV20-1 . CSARVTLPARPPTQQYF TGCAGTGCTAGAGTTACTCTACCCGCGAGACCTCCTACCCAGCAGTACTTC
TRBJ2-5 TRBD2 TRBV9 . CVSSAGTSGAQETQYF TGTGTCAGCAGCGCCGGGACTAGCGGGGCGCAAGAGACCCAGTACTTC
TRBJ1-5 . TRBV2 . CASIGQSNQPQHF TGTGCCAGCATAGGACAGAGCAATCAGCCCCAGCATTTT
TRBJ1-5 TRBD1 TRBV19 few CASSSDRNRGQPQHF TGTGCCAGTAGTTCGGACAGGAATCGAGGTCAGCCCCAGCATTTT
TRBJ2-5 . TRBV20-1 . CSGQHQETQYF TGCAGTGGTCAGCATCAAGAGACCCAGTACTTC
TRBJ2-1 . TRBV7-9 . CASSVELAFNEQFF TGTGCCAGCAGCGTAGAACTAGCTTTCAATGAGCAGTTCTTC
TRBJ2-3 . TRBV7-9 many CASSFVLSPTDTQYF TGTGCCAGCAGCTTCGTACTATCCCCCACAGATACGCAGTATTTT
TRBJ1-2 TRBD1 TRBV7-9 few CASSIGQVYGYTF TGTGCCAGCAGCATTGGACAGGTGTATGGCTACACCTTC
TRBJ2-3 . TRBV13 many CASSPRESGTDTQYF TGTGCCAGCAGCCCCCGTGAGAGCGGCACAGATACGCAGTATTTT
TRBJ2-3 TRBD2 TRBV12-5 . CASSLGLAEYTDTQYF TGTGCCAGCAGTTTGGGGCTAGCGGAGTACACAGATACGCAGTATTTT
TRBJ1-6 . TRBV28 many CASTVVGNSYNSPLHF TGTGCCAGCACCGTAGTGGGAAACTCCTATAATTCACCCCTCCACTTT
TRBJ2-5 TRBD2 TRBV2 many CASGGTSGKETQYF TGTGCCAGCGGCGGGACTAGCGGGAAGGAGACCCAGTACTTC
TRBJ2-1 TRBD2 TRBV7-2 many CASSRTSRHNEQFF TGTGCCAGCAGCCGGACTAGCCGCCACAATGAGCAGTTCTTC
TRBJ1-4 . TRBV19 few CASGGTRWAGSEKLFF TGTGCCAGTGGGGGGACACGCTGGGCGGGAAGCGAAAAACTGTTTTTT
TRBJ1-5 . TRBV28 many CASSYGGTHRNQPQHF TGTGCCAGCAGTTATGGGGGGACTCACCGAAATCAGCCCCAGCATTTT
TRBJ2-7 TRBD2 TRBV5-8 many CASSPLAGGPYISYEQYF TGTGCCAGCAGCCCACTAGCGGGAGGCCCCTATATCTCCTACGAGCAGTACTTC
TRBJ2-3 TRBD1 TRBV5-1 . CASSSFGDSRTGTDTQYF TGCGCCAGCAGCTCCTTCGGGGACAGTCGGACAGGCACAGATACGCAGTATTTT
TRBJ2-5 . TRBV18 few CASSHGGQSKETQYF TGTGCCAGCTCACACGGGGGACAGTCCAAAGAGACCCAGTACTTC
TRBJ1-2 TRBD1 TRBV3-1 many CASSQMPGQNYGYTF TGTGCCAGCAGCCAAATGCCGGGACAGAACTATGGCTACACCTTC
TRBJ1-1 . TRBV5-6 few CAGSFQGRKNTEAFF TGTGCCGGCAGCTTTCAGGGGAGGAAGAACACTGAAGCTTTCTTT
TRBJ2-3 . TRBV11-2 many CASSLVRRATDTQYF TGTGCCAGCAGCTTAGTCCGGCGGGCTACGGATACGCAGTATTTT
TRBJ2-7 . TRBV29-1 . CGYRALNYEQYF TGCGGCTACAGGGCCTTAAACTACGAGCAGTACTTC
TRBJ2-2 TRBD2 TRBV20-1 many CSAGGLAVGELFF TGCAGTGCTGGAGGACTAGCTGTCGGGGAGCTGTTTTTT
TRBJ1-1 TRBD1 TRBV7-9 few CASSLGWTGLNTEAFF TGTGCCAGCAGCTTAGGCTGGACAGGGTTGAACACTGAAGCTTTCTTT
TRBJ1-4 TRBD1 TRBV3-1 few CATSFTDRGEKLFF TGTGCCACCAGCTTCACTGACAGGGGTGAAAAACTGTTTTTT
TRBJ2-2 . TRBV15 few CATKPGHLNTGELFF TGTGCCACAAAACCGGGACACTTGAACACCGGGGAGCTGTTTTTT
TRBJ1-3 TRBD1 TRBV7-9 . CASSPGQAYTIYF TGTGCCAGCAGCCCAGGACAGGCTTACACCATATATTTT
TRBJ2-1 TRBD2 TRBV7-3 . CASSLGREAYNEQFF TGTGCCAGCAGCTTGGGGCGGGAGGCATACAATGAGCAGTTCTTC
TRBJ2-1 . TRBV11-2 many CASTRRASTYNEQFF TGTGCCTCCACCCGGCGGGCATCAACCTACAATGAGCAGTTCTTC
TRBJ2-5 . TRBV29-1 many CSVDRGGAGTQYF TGCAGCGTTGACCGTGGGGGGGCTGGGACCCAGTACTTC
TRBJ1-2 . TRBV7-2 . CASSLAPVYGYTF TGTGCCAGCAGCTTAGCACCCGTGTATGGCTACACCTTC
TRBJ2-1 . TRBV20-1 . CSARKAGYNEQFF TGCAGTGCTAGGAAGGCAGGTTACAATGAGCAGTTCTTC
TRBJ2-1 . TRBV7-2 . CASSLAEEGGQFF TGTGCCAGCAGCTTAGCGGAGGAAGGGGGGCAGTTCTTC
TRBJ2-7 . TRBV20-1 few CSAPRPTITYEQYF TGCAGTGCCCCCCGTCCCACCATTACCTACGAGCAGTACTTC